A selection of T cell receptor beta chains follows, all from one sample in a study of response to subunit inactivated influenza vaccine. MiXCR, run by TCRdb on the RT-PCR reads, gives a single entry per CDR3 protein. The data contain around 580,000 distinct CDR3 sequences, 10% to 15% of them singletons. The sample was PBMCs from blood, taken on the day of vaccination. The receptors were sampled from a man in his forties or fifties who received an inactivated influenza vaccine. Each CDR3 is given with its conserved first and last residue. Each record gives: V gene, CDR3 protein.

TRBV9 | CASSVGWRGSTDTQYF
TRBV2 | CASSKLENTGELVF
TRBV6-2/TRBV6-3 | CASSGWGFYSYEQYF
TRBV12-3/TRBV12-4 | CASTLSLAKNIQYF
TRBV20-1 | CSARDPHRNTGELFF
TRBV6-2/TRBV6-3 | CASSYETGPYEQYF
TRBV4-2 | CASSQWTGAGELFF
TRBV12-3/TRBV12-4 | CASTGSAGETQYF
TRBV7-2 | CASSERPGPTNEKLFF
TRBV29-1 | CSAMDSDYEQYF
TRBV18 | CASSPMEQGYTEAFF
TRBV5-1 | CASSLAHAFTDTQYF
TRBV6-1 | CASSLDGVGKIQETQYF
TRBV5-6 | CASSLVDRTGELFF
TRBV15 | CATSSSGGAYEQYF
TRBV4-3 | CASSQEGRSGANVLTF
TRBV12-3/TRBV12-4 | CASTLTSGYGYTF
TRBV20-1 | CSAILAGGTADTQYF
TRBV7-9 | CASSPPPRLAVYNEQFF
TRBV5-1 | CASSQRQGEQYF
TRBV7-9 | CASSATGQGFTEAFF
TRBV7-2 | CASSLGTGGSYEQYF
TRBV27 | CASSLAGTEKLFF
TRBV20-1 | CSALSSSGNTDTQYF
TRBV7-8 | CASSPGRGGDSPLHF
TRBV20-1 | CSASNWGLTDTQYF
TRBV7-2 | CASNRDRGRINEQFF
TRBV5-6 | CASSSTGIMYEQYF
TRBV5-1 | CASSSSGLAGVNEQFF
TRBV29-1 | CSVEGSYNEQFF
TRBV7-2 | CASSPSGGANTGELFF
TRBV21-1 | CASSDVMGGRANEQFF
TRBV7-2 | CASRLTSGTPYNEQFF
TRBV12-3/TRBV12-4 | CASSLWGLSQPQHF
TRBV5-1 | CASSLGRQMNTEAFF
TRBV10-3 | CAIRGQAGGSEQYF
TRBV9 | CASSAGGRQPQHF
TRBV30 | CAWVAEGIYNEQFF
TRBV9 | CASSARRGRVGETQYF
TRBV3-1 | CASSGAGPWDNEQFF
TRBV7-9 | CASSSAGLASREQYF
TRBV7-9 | CASNHPAEYGYTF
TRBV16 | CASSQLKTGSYEQYF
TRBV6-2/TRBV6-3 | CASSYGGVSGNTDTQYF
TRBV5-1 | CASSLGRGANVLTF
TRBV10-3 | CAISDRAGVVDTQYF
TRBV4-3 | CASSQEGGGTVVF
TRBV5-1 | CASSLEARYDSVGGYTF
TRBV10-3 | CAISESIEQYF
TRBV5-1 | CASSPDIGLAGGWIDTQYF
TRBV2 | CASSPPQNTDTQYF
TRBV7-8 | CASSLALVGKNIQYF
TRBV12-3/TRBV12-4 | CASSPPSGGAGELFF
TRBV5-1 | CASSLTNRGTYEQYF
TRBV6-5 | CASSYGDGTAYEQYF
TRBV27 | CASSLSGERQPQHF
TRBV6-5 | CASSYSRVGVATEAFF
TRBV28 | CASTFRDQPQHF